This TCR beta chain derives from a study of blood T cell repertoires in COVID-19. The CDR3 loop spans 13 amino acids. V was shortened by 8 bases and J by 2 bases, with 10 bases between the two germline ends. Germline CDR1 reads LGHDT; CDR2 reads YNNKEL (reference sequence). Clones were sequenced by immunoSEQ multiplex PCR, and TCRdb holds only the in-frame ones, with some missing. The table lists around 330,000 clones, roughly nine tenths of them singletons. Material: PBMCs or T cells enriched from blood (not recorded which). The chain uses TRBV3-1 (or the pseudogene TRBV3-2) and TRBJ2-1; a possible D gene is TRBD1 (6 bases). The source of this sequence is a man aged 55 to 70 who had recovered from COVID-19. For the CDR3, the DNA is TGTGCCAGCTCAGGGGAACCCTACAATGAGCAGTTCTTC. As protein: CASSGEPYNEQFF.